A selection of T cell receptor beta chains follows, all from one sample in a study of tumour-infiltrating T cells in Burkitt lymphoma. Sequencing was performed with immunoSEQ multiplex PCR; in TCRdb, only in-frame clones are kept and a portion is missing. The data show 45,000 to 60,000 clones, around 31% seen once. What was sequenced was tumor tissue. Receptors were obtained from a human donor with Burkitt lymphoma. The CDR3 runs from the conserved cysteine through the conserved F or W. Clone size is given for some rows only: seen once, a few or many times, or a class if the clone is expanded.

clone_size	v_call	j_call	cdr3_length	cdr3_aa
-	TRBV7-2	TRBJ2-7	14	CASSLVATTYEQYF
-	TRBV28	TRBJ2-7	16	CASNLRIGTGAYEQYF
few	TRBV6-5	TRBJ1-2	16	CASSSITGRANYGYTF
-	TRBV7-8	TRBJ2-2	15	CASSLPGTGGGELFF
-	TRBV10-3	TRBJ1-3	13	CASGDREENTIYF
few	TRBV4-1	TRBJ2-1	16	CASSQGRGVSYNEQFF
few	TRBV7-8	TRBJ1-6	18	CASSLAETASSYNSPLHF
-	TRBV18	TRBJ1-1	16	CASSQGTGIFGTEAFF
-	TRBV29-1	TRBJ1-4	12	CSAGRPNEKLFF
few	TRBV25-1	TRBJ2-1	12	CASSPPGPKQFF
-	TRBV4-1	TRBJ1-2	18	CASSQEPGQGAFDYGYTF
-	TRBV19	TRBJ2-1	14	CASSGDSSYNEQFF
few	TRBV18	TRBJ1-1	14	CASSPRGQAYEAFF
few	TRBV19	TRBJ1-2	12	CASSEAASGYTF
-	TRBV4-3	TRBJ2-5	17	CASSQDLTGASQETQYF
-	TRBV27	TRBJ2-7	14	CASSLRVGGLEQYF
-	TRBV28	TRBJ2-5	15	CASSLGLGAAETQYF
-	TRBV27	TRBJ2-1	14	CASSPGGGTGRGFF
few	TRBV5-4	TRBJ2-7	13	CASSSSAEVEQYF
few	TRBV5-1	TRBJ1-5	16	CASSLAGSFSNQPQHF
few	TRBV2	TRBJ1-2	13	CASSVGRDYGYTF
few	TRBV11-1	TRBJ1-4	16	CASSTRSRDSNEKLFF
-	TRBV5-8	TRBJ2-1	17	CASSLGTGGISYNEQFF
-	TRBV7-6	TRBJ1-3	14	CASSLGGSGNTIYF
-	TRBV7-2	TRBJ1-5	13	CASSPNSNQPQHF
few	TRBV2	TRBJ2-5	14	CASQDRGWEETQYF
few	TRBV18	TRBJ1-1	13	CASSPLGGTEAFF
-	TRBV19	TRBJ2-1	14	CASSFRTGGGEQFF
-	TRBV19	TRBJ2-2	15	CATAPSGGGTGELFF
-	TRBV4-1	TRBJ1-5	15	CASSQDSSRAEAQHF
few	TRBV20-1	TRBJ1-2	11	CSARDSGGYTF
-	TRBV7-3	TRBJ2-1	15	CASSLVAQGYNEQFF
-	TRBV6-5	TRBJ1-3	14	CASSYDRSGNTIYF
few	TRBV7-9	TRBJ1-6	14	CASSLGQFNSPLHF
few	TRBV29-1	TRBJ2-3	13	CSVAGTRTDTQYF
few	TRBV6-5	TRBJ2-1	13	CASGRTGTNEQFF
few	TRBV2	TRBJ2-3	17	CASSALVGGKYTDTQYF
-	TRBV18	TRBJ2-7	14	CASSPVRGALEQYF
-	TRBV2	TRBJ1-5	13	CASSGQGNQPQHF
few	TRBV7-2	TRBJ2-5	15	CASSKPAGGQETQYF
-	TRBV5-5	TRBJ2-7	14	CASSLDGHGPEQYF
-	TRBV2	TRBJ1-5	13	CASSEEINQPQHF
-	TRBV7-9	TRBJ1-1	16	CASSLNGRGQFTEAFF
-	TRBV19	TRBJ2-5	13	CASSIVSGETQYF
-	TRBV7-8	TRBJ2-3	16	CASTPLAGGSTDTQYF
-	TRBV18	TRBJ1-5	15	CASSPSYGQGKPQHF
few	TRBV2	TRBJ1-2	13	CASGNSPNYGYTF
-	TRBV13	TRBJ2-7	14	CASTRRGASYEQYF
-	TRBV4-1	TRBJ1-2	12	CASSQETDGYTF
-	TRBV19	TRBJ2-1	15	CASSPQEGVYNEQFF
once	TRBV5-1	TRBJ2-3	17	CASTGLAGGRGADTQYF
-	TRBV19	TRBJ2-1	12	CATRRQYNEQFF
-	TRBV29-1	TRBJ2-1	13	CSVAGSSYNEQFF
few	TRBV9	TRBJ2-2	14	CASSPRMNTGELFF